These 9 T cell receptor beta chains share one sample of origin, sequenced in a study of cytomegalovirus exposure and HLA in healthy donors. The PCR employed 60 Vbeta primers together with 13 Jbeta primers. Assay used: immunoSEQ multiplex PCR; TCRdb lists only in-frame clones, some missing. This sample has under 150,000 clones, with approximately 80% found just once. The specimen sequenced was PBMCs. Receptor source: a woman under 40 in good health and CMV-seropositive.

The V call is TRBV5-1, the J call TRBJ1-4; D might be TRBD1 (6 bases). Germline CDR1 reads SGHRS; CDR2 reads YFSETQ. V lost 4 bases, J lost 0 bases, and 10 bases lay in between. This CDR3 is 15 amino acids long. The CDR3 region is CASSPRTATNEKLFF. CDR3 bases: TGCGCCAGCAGCCCAAGGACAGCAACTAATGAAAAACTGTTTTTT.

The chain links TRBV5-6 to TRBJ2-3, with TRBD2 matching over 9 bases. CDR1 is SGHDT and CDR2 is YYEEEE in the germline V gene. This CDR3 has 16 amino acids. J was trimmed by 7 bases and V by 0 bases; bases with no gene match: 9. CDR3 sequence reads: CASSLGYRTSEHTQYF. The CDR3 DNA sequence: TGTGCCAGCAGCTTGGGGTACAGGACTAGCGAGCATACGCAGTATTTT.

The rearrangement joins TRBV6-5 to TRBJ1-2; the D gene is possibly TRBD1 (6 bases). This CDR3 is built from 15 residues. Between the trimmed V and J ends, which lost 0 bases and 0 bases, there was a span of 8 bases. Germline CDR1 is MNHEY and CDR2 is SVGAGI. The CDR3 spells CASSYSGQTNYGYTF. DNA of the CDR3: TGTGCCAGCAGTTACTCGGGACAAACTAACTATGGCTACACCTTC.

Of note for this clone: The junction departs from germline at one end; a sequencing error may be responsible. The chain is built from TRBV6-1 and TRBJ2-1; a weak D match, TRBD1 (5 bases). From germline, CDR1 is MNHNS and CDR2 SASEGT. The CDR3 is 16 residues long. CDR3 in amino acids: CASREGQGVSYNEQFF. For the CDR3, the DNA is TGTGCCAGCAGAGAAGGACAAGGGGTCTCCTACAATGAGCAGTTCTTC.

The chain combines TRBV13 with TRBJ2-7; TRBD1 matches at 7 bases. J lost 6 bases, V lost 4 bases, and 3 bases had no gene match. This CDR3 contains 12 residues. Germline CDR1 PRHDT, CDR2 FYEKMQ (reference sequence). The CDR3 nucleotides are TGTGCCAGCAGCTCCAGACAGGGCGAGCAGTACTTC. Amino acid sequence: CASSSRQGEQYF. The full variable domain, completed using reference TRBV13 and TRBJ2-7, is AAGVIQSPRHLIKEKRETATLKCYPIPRHDTVYWYQQGPGQDPQFLISFYEKMQSDKGSIPDRFSAQQFSDYHSELNMSSLELGDSALYFCASSSRQGEQYFGPGTRLTVT.

The rearrangement links TRBV11-3 to TRBJ2-7, with D perhaps TRBD2 (7 bases). V was shortened by 5 bases and J by 0 bases, with 17 bases between the two germline ends. CDR3 length equals 16 residues. Germline V gene data show CDR1 as SGHNT and CDR2 as YENEEA. CDR3 sequence reads: CASSVSGTLRSYEQYF. The CDR3 bases are TGTGCCAGCAGCGTCAGCGGGACACTCCGCTCCTACGAGCAGTACTTC. Full variable domain (remainder filled in from reference TRBV11-3 and TRBJ2-7): EAGVVQSPRYKIIEKKQPVAFWCNPISGHNTLYWYLQNLGQGPELLIRYENEEAVDDSQLPKDRFSAERLKGVDSTLKIQPAELGDSAVYLCASSVSGTLRSYEQYFGPGTRLTVT.

This clone came up once. The chain has TRBV4-1 and TRBJ1-6; 8 positions agree with TRBD1. The CDR3 sequence is 15 residues long. V trimming: 4 bases; J trimming: 5 bases; junction bases outside the gene matches: 4. Germline V gene sequence: CDR1 MGHRA, CDR2 YSYEKL. The CDR3 DNA sequence: TGCGCCAGCAGCCCCAGGGGGCTGAATAATTCACCCCTCCACTTT. It translates to CASSPRGLNNSPLHF.

The V call is TRBV25-1, the J call TRBJ2-2, with 8 bases fitting TRBD2. Trimming at V came to 1 base and at J to 7 bases, leaving 5 bases not matched to a gene. Germline loops: CDR1 MGHDK, CDR2 SYGVNS. This CDR3 region has 15 residues. The CDR3 DNA is TGTGCCAGCAGTGAATTAAGGGCGGGAGGCGGGGAGCTGTTTTTT. Translating gives CASSELRAGGGELFF.

The rearrangement links TRBV19 to TRBJ1-2, with D possibly being TRBD1 (6 bases). The CDR3 is made up of 15 amino acids. Trimming pared 4 bases from V and 0 bases from J, leaving 12 bases between. Germline CDR1 LNHDA, CDR2 SQIVND (reference sequence). The CDR3 loop reads CASSKDSTTNYGYTF. In nucleotides, the CDR3 is TGTGCCAGTAGTAAGGACAGCACAACTAACTATGGCTACACCTTC.